The 28 T cell receptor beta chains listed next were all sequenced from one sample in a study of T cell responses to AZD1222 COVID-19 vaccine. Repertoires were generated with immunoSEQ multiplex PCR, while TCRdb's copy carries only in-frame clones and drops some. The sample consists of about 140,000 clones, about nine tenths of them appearing once. The sequences come from peripheral blood, collected on day 0 of AZD1222 vaccination. The receptors were sampled from an adult in good health.

The chain recombines TRBV30 with TRBJ1-6, with D possibly matching TRBD1 (6 bases). Germline lookup yields CDR1 GTSNPN and CDR2 SVGIG (reference sequence). V was cut by 6 bases and J by 6 bases, with 15 bases left in between. This CDR3 spans 14 amino acids. CDR3 sequence (DNA): TGTGCCTGCCAAATTGACAGGATTAATTCACCCCTCCACTTT. Its translation: CACQIDRINSPLHF.

This sequence joins TRBV7-2 and TRBJ2-3, with TRBD1 matching over 7 bases. J lost 2 bases, V lost 5 bases, and 4 bases had no gene match. The length of the CDR3 is 14 residues. From germline, CDR1 is SGHTA and CDR2 FQGNSA. CDR3 nucleotide sequence: TGTGCCAGCAGCCGTGGGACAGACACAGATACGCAGTATTTT. This encodes CASSRGTDTDTQYF. Supplemented by reference TRBV7-2 and TRBJ2-3, the full variable domain reads GAGVSQSPSNKVTEKGKDVELRCDPISGHTALYWYRQSLGQGLEFLIYFQGNSAPDKSGLPSDRFSAERTGGSVSTLTIQRTQQEDSAVYLCASSRGTDTDTQYFGPGTRLTVL.

V is TRBV2 and J is TRBJ2-3; D not resolved. The CDR3 runs to 12 residues. Deletions cut 7 bases from V and 2 bases from J, with 7 bases between. Germline V CDR1 and CDR2: SNHLY, FYNNEI. The CDR3 nucleotides read TGTGCCAGCATCGGCCTCACAGATACGCAGTATTTT. It codes for CASIGLTDTQYF.

The CDR3 DNA follows: TGTGCCAGCAGCTCTGATCATCGCGTCGGGGCCAACGTCCTGACTTTC. Translating it yields CASSSDHRVGANVLTF. The chain is built from TRBV7-9 and TRBJ2-6; D not certain. CDR3 length equals 16 residues. Between the trimmed V and J ends, which lost 4 bases and 4 bases, there was a span of 14 bases. The germline V gene has CDR1 SEHNR and CDR2 FQNEAQ (reference sequence).

Note on this clone: Other nucleotide sequences in the sample specify the same CDR3. The rearrangement uses TRBV5-1 and TRBJ2-7; D unresolved. Germline V gives CDR1 SGHRS, CDR2 YFSETQ. Trimming cost V 0 bases and J 3 bases, with 1 base left between them. The CDR3 is made up of 11 amino acids. The CDR3 coding sequence is TGCGCCAGCAGCTTGGGCTACGAGCAGTACTTC. Its translation: CASSLGYEQYF.

The V call is TRBV29-1, the J call TRBJ1-1; D unresolved. Trimming took off 8 bases at V and 0 bases at J, with 13 bases between the two ends. The germline V gene encodes CDR1 SQVTM and CDR2 ANQGSEA. The CDR3 has 13 amino acids. The CDR3 reads CSTHWGLNTEAFF. CDR3 bases: TGCAGCACCCATTGGGGATTGAACACTGAAGCTTTCTTT. Complete variable domain (other parts from reference TRBV29-1 and TRBJ1-1): SAVISQKPSRDICQRGTSLTIQCQVDSQVTMMFWYRQQPGQSLTLIATANQGSEATYESGFVIDKFPISRPNLTFSTLTVSNMSPEDSSIYLCSTHWGLNTEAFFGQGTRLTVV.

The chain combines TRBV29-1 with TRBJ2-7; 7 bases align to TRBD1. Germline CDR1 SQVTM, CDR2 ANQGSEA. Trimming took 6 bases from V and 3 from J; bases not matched to a gene: 14. The CDR3 is 15 amino acids. CDR3 sequence reads: CSVARRDRSDYEQYF. The CDR3 DNA sequence: TGCAGCGTCGCCCGCCGGGACAGAAGCGACTACGAGCAGTACTTC.

The chain carries TRBV19 and TRBJ1-1, with D tentatively TRBD1 (5 bases). The CDR3 sequence is 14 residues long. Looked up from germline, CDR1 is LNHDA and CDR2 is SQIVND (reference sequence). The V gene lost 3 bases and the J gene lost 4 bases, with 12 bases spanning the gap. The CDR3 sequence is CASSIVGGGTEAFF. The CDR3 bases are TGTGCCAGTAGTATCGTCGGGGGAGGCACTGAAGCTTTCTTT.

The genes are TRBV5-1 and TRBJ2-1; weak D call: TRBD2 (5 bases). Trimming stripped 4 bases from V and 8 bases from J, with 19 bases between. CDR1 is SGHRS and CDR2 is YFSETQ in the germline V gene. CDR3 length: 15 amino acids. DNA of the CDR3: TGCGCCAGCAGCCCTGCTAGCTCGCTGCGCTATGAGCAGTTCTTC. It translates to CASSPASSLRYEQFF.

This rearrangement joins TRBV30 to TRBJ1-5; D perhaps matches TRBD1 (6 bases). Germline V gives CDR1 GTSNPN, CDR2 SVGIG (reference sequence). Deletions cut 2 bases from V and 3 bases from J, with 11 bases between. This CDR3 is built from 14 residues. The CDR3 coding sequence is TGTGCCTGGAGTAGACAGGAGGTCAATCAGCCCCAGCATTTT. This gives the protein CAWSRQEVNQPQHF.

This chain links TRBV3-1 (or the pseudogene TRBV3-2) with TRBJ2-5, with 10 positions matching TRBD2. The trim removed 0 bases at V and 5 bases at J, leaving 6 bases unmatched. The CDR3 runs to 16 residues. CDR1 and CDR2 from the germline V gene are LGHDT and YNNKEL (reference sequence). The CDR3 spells CASSQDVLAGDETQYF. The CDR3 nucleotides are TGTGCCAGCAGCCAAGACGTGCTAGCGGGGGATGAGACCCAGTACTTC.

The chain combines TRBV30 with TRBJ2-6; no firm D call. This CDR3 region has 15 residues. V lost 3 bases, J lost 1 base, and 10 bases lay in between. From germline, CDR1 is GTSNPN and CDR2 SVGIG (reference sequence). This chain's CDR3 is CAWRIPFSGANVLTF. CDR3 nucleotides: TGTGCCTGGAGAATTCCGTTTTCTGGGGCCAACGTCCTGACTTTC.

V and J are TRBV29-1 and TRBJ2-7; D is undetermined. Trimming took off 0 bases at V and 3 bases at J, with 18 bases between the two ends. CDR1 is SQVTM and CDR2 is ANQGSEA in the germline V gene. The CDR3 has 16 amino acids. The CDR3 coding sequence is TGCAGCGTTGAAGATCAGGTTAAGGAAGGGAACTACGAGCAGTACTTC. Translation: CSVEDQVKEGNYEQYF.

The V call is TRBV6-6, the J call TRBJ2-5; 8 bases match TRBD1. The CDR3 sequence is 16 residues long. The V gene end was trimmed by 2 bases and the J gene end by 2 bases; junction bases not matched to a gene: 7. Germline-derived CDR1 and CDR2 are MNHNY and SVGAGI (reference sequence). The CDR3 spells CASSYPPGTGQETQYF. The CDR3 DNA follows: TGTGCCAGCAGTTACCCCCCCGGGACAGGACAAGAGACCCAGTACTTC.

V is TRBV7-9 and J is TRBJ1-4; D remains ambiguous. CDR3 length equals 17 residues. V was shortened by 5 bases and J by 1 base, with 17 bases between the two germline ends. Germline V gives CDR1 SEHNR, CDR2 FQNEAQ (reference sequence). CDR3 sequence (DNA): TGTGCCAGCAGCCTAGATGGACGTATATTAACTAATGAAAAACTGTTTTTT. Translating gives CASSLDGRILTNEKLFF. Drawing the rest from reference TRBV7-9 and TRBJ1-4, the complete variable domain is DTGVSQNPRHKITKRGQNVTFRCDPISEHNRLYWYRQTLGQGPEFLTYFQNEAQLEKSRLLSDRFSAERPKGSFSTLEIQRTEQGDSAMYLCASSLDGRILTNEKLFFGSGTQLSVL.

The rearrangement links TRBV7-9 to TRBJ2-2; 7 positions agree with TRBD2. The CDR3 length is 16 residues. From germline, CDR1 is SEHNR and CDR2 FQNEAQ (reference sequence). Trimming removed 5 bases from V and 6 bases from J; junction bases left unmatched: 12. The CDR3 is CASSSLGRALPGELFF. The CDR3 DNA is TGTGCCAGCAGCAGTCTAGGGAGGGCCCTCCCCGGGGAGCTGTTTTTT.

The V gene is TRBV10-3, the J gene TRBJ2-5; possibly TRBD1 or TRBD2 for D (6 bases each). The CDR3 consists of 14 residues. From germline, CDR1 is ENHRY and CDR2 SYGVKD. V shed 6 bases and J shed 5 bases, with 16 bases lying between them. The DNA of the CDR3 is TGTGCCATCAGCGATAGCGGAGGGGGGGAGACCCAGTACTTC. Translating it yields CAISDSGGGETQYF.

This clone was counted once. The chain couples TRBV18 to TRBJ2-7, with 8 bases matching TRBD1. Germline CDR1 and CDR2: KGHSH and LQKENI. The V and J ends lost 2 bases and 0 bases, in that order; junction bases with no gene match: 6. The CDR3 is 16 amino acids. CDR3 in amino acids: CASSPSDRVASYEQYF. In DNA form, the CDR3 reads TGTGCCAGCTCACCATCGGACAGGGTAGCCTCCTACGAGCAGTACTTC.

The V and J genes are TRBV27 and TRBJ1-2, with TRBD1 identical over 11 bases. Germline assignment: CDR1 MNHEY and CDR2 SMNVEV (reference sequence). The length of the CDR3 is 17 residues. Germline trimming cut 4 bases from V and 2 bases from J; bases unmatched to any gene: 9. CDR3 sequence reads: CASSSIRGTGGNYGYTF. The CDR3 DNA sequence: TGTGCCAGCAGTTCCATAAGAGGGACAGGGGGGAACTATGGCTACACCTTC.

The chain is built from TRBV30 and TRBJ2-1; 8 bases match TRBD2. The V and J ends lost 1 base and 4 bases, in that order; junction bases with no gene match: 12. The CDR3 length is 17 residues. Germline CDR1 and CDR2: GTSNPN and SVGIG (reference sequence). CDR3 DNA: TGTGCCTGGAGTGCCCTAGGTATTAGCGGGATTTACAATGAGCAGTTCTTC. Translated, it gives CAWSALGISGIYNEQFF.

This clone was recorded a few times. This chain links TRBV12-5 with TRBJ1-5; 7 bases are shared with TRBD1. The V and J ends lost 0 bases and 3 bases, in that order; junction bases with no gene match: 5. Germline CDR1 and CDR2: LGHNT and FRNRAP. The CDR3 runs 16 residues. As DNA, the CDR3 is TGTGCTAGTGGTTTGGTAGTAACAGGGGACAATCAGCCCCAGCATTTT. It yields the protein CASGLVVTGDNQPQHF.

The chain uses TRBV28 and TRBJ2-3, with 10 bases identical to TRBD2. CDR3 length: 16 residues. The junction had 10 bases not matched to a gene; V was cut back by 5 bases and J by 5 bases. Per the germline V gene, CDR1 is MDHEN and CDR2 is SYDVKM. CDR3 in amino acids: CASSHGLADLGDTQYF. Here the CDR3 DNA reads TGTGCCAGCAGTCACGGACTAGCGGACCTCGGAGATACGCAGTATTTT.

The J gene is TRBJ1-3, the V gene TRBV27; D remains unclear. Trimming removed 4 bases at V and 0 bases at J, with 10 bases between. The CDR3 is made up of 15 amino acids. CDR1 is MNHEY, CDR2 SMNVEV, per germline (reference sequence). The CDR3 is CASSSDRSSGNTIYF. The CDR3, as DNA: TGTGCCAGCAGTTCGGACCGAAGCTCTGGAAACACCATATATTTT.

This clone appeared a single time. The chain uses TRBV7-9 and TRBJ2-3; D unresolved. CDR3 length: 15 amino acids. Per germline, CDR1 SEHNR and CDR2 FQNEAQ (reference sequence). V dropped 5 bases and J dropped 2 bases, with 14 bases sitting between them. For the CDR3, the DNA is TGTGCCAGCAGCCACCGGGCCACTCTCACAGATACGCAGTATTTT. This gives the protein CASSHRATLTDTQYF.

The chain links TRBV5-8 to TRBJ2-5; 10 bases fit TRBD1. This CDR3 has 15 amino acids. The germline gives CDR1 SGHTS, CDR2 YDEGEE. The ends lost 0 bases at V and 4 bases at J; junction bases unmatched: 3. The CDR3 sequence: CASSLGQGAGETQYF. The CDR3 nucleotides read TGTGCCAGCAGCTTGGGACAGGGGGCTGGAGAGACCCAGTACTTC.

The chain combines TRBV7-9 with TRBJ1-2; no firm D call. Per the germline V gene, CDR1 is SEHNR and CDR2 is FQNEAQ (reference sequence). Trimming pared 4 bases from V and 2 bases from J, leaving 14 bases between. There are 15 residues in the CDR3. CDR3 DNA sequence: TGTGCCAGCAGCTCTTATCCCTCCTCGAACTATGGCTACACCTTC. Translating it yields CASSSYPSSNYGYTF.

V gene TRBV11-2 combines with J gene TRBJ2-7; D unclear. Trimming pared 1 base from V and 5 bases from J, leaving 15 bases between. The CDR3 has 15 amino acids. Germline CDR1 and CDR2: SGHAT and FQNNGV. The CDR3, as DNA: TGTGCCAGCAGCTTAGTTCGGGTTAGGTCTAACGAGCAGTACTTC. This codes for CASSLVRVRSNEQYF.

For the CDR3, the DNA is TGTGCCAGCAGCCAGCTCTCTGGACGAGCCACCAATGAGCAGTTCTTC. Encoded protein: CASSQLSGRATNEQFF. The chain combines TRBV3-1 (or the pseudogene TRBV3-2) with TRBJ2-1, with D unclear. Looked up from germline, CDR1 is LGHDT and CDR2 is YNNKEL (reference sequence). This CDR3 is built from 16 residues. The V gene lost 3 bases and the J gene lost 6 bases, with 18 bases spanning the gap.